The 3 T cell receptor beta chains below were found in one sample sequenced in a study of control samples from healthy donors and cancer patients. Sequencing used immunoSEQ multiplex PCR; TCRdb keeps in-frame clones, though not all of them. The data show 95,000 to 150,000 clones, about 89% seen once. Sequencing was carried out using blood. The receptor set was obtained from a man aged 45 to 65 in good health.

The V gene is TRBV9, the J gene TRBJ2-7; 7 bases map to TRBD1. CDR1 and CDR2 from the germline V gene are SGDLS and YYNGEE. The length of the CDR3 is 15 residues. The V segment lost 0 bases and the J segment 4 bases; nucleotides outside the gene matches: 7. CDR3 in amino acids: CASSVDDRATYEQYF. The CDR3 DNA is TGTGCCAGCAGCGTAGACGACAGGGCCACTTACGAGCAGTACTTC.

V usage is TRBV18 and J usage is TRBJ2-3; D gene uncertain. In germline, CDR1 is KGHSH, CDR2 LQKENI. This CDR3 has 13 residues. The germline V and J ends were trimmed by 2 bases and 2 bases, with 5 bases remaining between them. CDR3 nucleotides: TGTGCCAGCTCACCAGGTAACACAGATACGCAGTATTTT. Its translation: CASSPGNTDTQYF.

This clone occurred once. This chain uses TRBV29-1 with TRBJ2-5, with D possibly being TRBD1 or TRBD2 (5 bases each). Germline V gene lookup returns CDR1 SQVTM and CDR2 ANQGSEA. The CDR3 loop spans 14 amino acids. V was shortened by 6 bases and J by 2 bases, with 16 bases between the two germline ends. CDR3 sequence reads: CSVGQVWGQETQYF. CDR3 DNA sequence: TGCAGCGTCGGTCAGGTGTGGGGGCAAGAGACCCAGTACTTC.